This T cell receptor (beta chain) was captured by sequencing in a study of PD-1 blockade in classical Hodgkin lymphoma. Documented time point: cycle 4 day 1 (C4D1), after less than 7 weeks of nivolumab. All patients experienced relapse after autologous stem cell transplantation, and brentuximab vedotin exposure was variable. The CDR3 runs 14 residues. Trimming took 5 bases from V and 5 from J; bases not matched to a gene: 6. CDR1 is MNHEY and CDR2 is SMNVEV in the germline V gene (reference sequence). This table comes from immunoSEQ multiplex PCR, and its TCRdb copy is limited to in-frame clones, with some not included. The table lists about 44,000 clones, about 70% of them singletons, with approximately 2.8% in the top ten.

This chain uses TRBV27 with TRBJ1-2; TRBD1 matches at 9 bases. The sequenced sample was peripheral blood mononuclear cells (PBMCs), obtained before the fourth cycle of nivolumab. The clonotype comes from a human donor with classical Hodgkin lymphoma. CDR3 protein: CASSRQGVGYGYTF. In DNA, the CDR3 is TGTGCCAGCAGTAGACAGGGGGTGGGGTATGGCTACACCTTC.